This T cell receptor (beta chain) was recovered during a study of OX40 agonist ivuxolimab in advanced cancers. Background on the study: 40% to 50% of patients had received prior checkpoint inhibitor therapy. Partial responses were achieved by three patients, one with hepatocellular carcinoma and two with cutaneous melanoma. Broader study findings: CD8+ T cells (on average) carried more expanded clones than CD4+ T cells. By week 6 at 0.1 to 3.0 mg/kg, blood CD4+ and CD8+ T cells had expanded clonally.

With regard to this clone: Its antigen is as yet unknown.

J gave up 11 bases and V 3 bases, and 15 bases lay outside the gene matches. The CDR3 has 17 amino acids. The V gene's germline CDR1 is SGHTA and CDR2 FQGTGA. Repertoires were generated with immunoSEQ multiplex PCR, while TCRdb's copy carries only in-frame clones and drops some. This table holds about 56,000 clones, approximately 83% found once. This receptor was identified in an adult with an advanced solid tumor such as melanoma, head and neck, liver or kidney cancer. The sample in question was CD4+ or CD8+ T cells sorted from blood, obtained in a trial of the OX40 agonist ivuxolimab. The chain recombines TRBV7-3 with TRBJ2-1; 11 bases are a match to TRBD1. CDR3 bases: TGTGCCAGCAGCTTGACTTCCGGGACAGGGGGATTGGATAAGCAGTTCTTC. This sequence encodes CASSLTSGTGGLDKQFF. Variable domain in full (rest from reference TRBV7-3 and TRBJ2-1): GAGVSQTPSNKVTEKGKYVELRCDPISGHTALYWYRQSLGQGPEFLIYFQGTGAADDSGLPNDRFFAVRPEGSVSTLKIQRTERGDSAVYLCASSLTSGTGGLDKQFFGPGTRLTVL.